This is a list of T cell receptor beta chains from one sample in a study of control samples from healthy donors and cancer patients. Profiled with immunoSEQ multiplex PCR; TCRdb holds only in-frame clones, not every one. The sample includes 75,000 to 90,000 clones, approximately 91% of them seen just once. Sequencing used blood. The receptors come from a man aged 45 to 65 in good health. The CDR3 runs from the conserved cysteine through the conserved F or W. The D gene is left open where the match is weak. Expanded clones are given a class, and other clones once, few, many or no size at all.

clone_size j_call d_call v_call cdr3_aa cdr3_nt
once TRBJ1-4 . TRBV5-1 CASSLDSYPTNEKLFF TGCGCCAGCAGCTTGGATTCTTACCCGACTAATGAAAAACTGTTTTTT
. TRBJ1-5 . TRBV6-5 CASSYSGPGNQPQHF TGTGCCAGCAGTTACTCAGGACCTGGGAATCAGCCCCAGCATTTT
. TRBJ1-1 TRBD1 TRBV29-1 CRGDRGLGTEAFF TGCAGAGGAGACAGGGGGCTTGGCACTGAAGCTTTCTTT
. TRBJ1-6 TRBD1 TRBV30 CAWSVQSLRDRDLGSPLHF TGTGCCTGGAGTGTACAATCTCTTCGGGACAGGGACTTGGGATCACCCCTCCACTTT
once TRBJ1-1 . TRBV11-2 CASSLLNTEAFF TGTGCCAGCAGCCTCCTGAACACTGAAGCTTTCTTT
. TRBJ2-1 . TRBV6-6 CASSWDNEQFF TGTGCCAGCAGTTGGGACAATGAGCAGTTCTTC
. TRBJ2-1 TRBD1 TRBV4-3 CASSQDLFGQVNNEQFF TGCGCCAGCAGCCAAGATCTCTTTGGACAGGTCAACAATGAGCAGTTCTTC
. TRBJ1-2 . TRBV6-1 CASSEERAVDYGYTF TGTGCCAGCAGTGAGGAAAGAGCGGTTGACTATGGCTACACCTTC
. TRBJ2-1 TRBD1 TRBV30 CAWSVQSSGSDRGSYNEQFF TGTGCCTGGAGTGTACAGTCGTCGGGTAGCGACAGGGGATCATACAATGAGCAGTTCTTC
. TRBJ1-5 . TRBV10-3 CAISSLSQPQHF TGTGCCATCAGTAGTCTCAGTCAGCCCCAGCATTTT
. TRBJ1-2 . TRBV9 CASSANYGYTF TGTGCCAGCAGCGCAAACTATGGCTACACCTTC
. TRBJ2-3 . TRBV6-5 CASRPTDTQYF TGTGCCAGCAGGCCCACAGATACGCAGTATTTT
. TRBJ1-3 TRBD1 TRBV18 CASSGTGGSGNTIYF TGTGCCAGCTCCGGGACAGGAGGGTCTGGAAACACCATATATTTT
. TRBJ2-7 . TRBV3-1/TRBV3-2 CASSHSGTDYEQYF TGTGCCAGCAGCCACTCAGGGACGGACTACGAGCAGTACTTC
. TRBJ2-2 TRBD1 TRBV28 CASSLRAGGFTGELFF TGTGCCAGCAGTTTACGGGCAGGGGGCTTCACCGGGGAGCTGTTTTTT
. TRBJ2-1 TRBD1 TRBV24-1 CATRPGQGDYNEQFF TGTGCCACCAGGCCGGGACAGGGAGACTACAATGAGCAGTTCTTC
. TRBJ1-5 . TRBV24-1 CATSPETGPNQPQHF TGTGCCACCAGTCCTGAGACAGGACCTAATCAGCCCCAGCATTTT
once TRBJ2-1 TRBD2 TRBV4-1 CASSPGLAGGPSNEQFF TGCGCCAGCAGCCCAGGACTAGCGGGGGGGCCCTCCAATGAGCAGTTCTTC
. TRBJ2-2 TRBD2 TRBV9 CASSDGTRRTGELFF TGTGCCAGCAGCGATGGGACTAGACGCACCGGGGAGCTGTTTTTT
. TRBJ1-4 . TRBV4-1 CASSQVGGDEKLFF TGCGCCAGCAGCCAAGTCGGAGGGGATGAAAAACTGTTTTTT
. TRBJ1-2 . TRBV7-9 CASRPRLQDTNYGYTF TGTGCCAGCAGACCCCGGTTGCAAGATACTAACTATGGCTACACCTTC
. TRBJ2-7 TRBD1 TRBV5-1 CASSLGDSSYEQYF TGCGCCAGCAGTTTAGGGGACAGCTCCTACGAGCAGTACTTC
once TRBJ1-6 TRBD1 TRBV9 CASSVTGDSPLHF TGTGCCAGCAGCGTAACAGGGGATTCACCCCTCCACTTT
. TRBJ2-1 . TRBV5-6 CASSRKAGGVGEQFF TGTGCCAGCAGCCGAAAAGCGGGCGGGGTCGGGGAGCAGTTCTTC
. TRBJ1-2 TRBD1 TRBV10-1 CAIPRGLYGYTF TGCGCCATTCCCAGGGGGCTCTATGGCTACACCTTC
once TRBJ2-7 . TRBV18 CASSPDRWAYEQYF TGTGCCAGCTCACCCGACAGGTGGGCATACGAGCAGTACTTC
. TRBJ2-7 TRBD1 TRBV27 CASTRTGTGEGEQYF TGTGCCAGCACCCGGACCGGGACAGGGGAAGGCGAGCAGTACTTC
. TRBJ1-2 . TRBV5-1 CASSVGTQSNYGYTF TGCGCCAGCAGCGTCGGGACACAAAGCAACTATGGCTACACCTTC
. TRBJ1-1 . TRBV7-2 CASSLGIITEAFF TGTGCCAGCAGCTTGGGAATTATAACTGAAGCTTTCTTT
. TRBJ1-2 TRBD1 TRBV7-9 CASSRPGGFDGYTF TGTGCCAGCAGCCGCCCAGGGGGGTTCGATGGCTACACCTTC
. TRBJ2-3 . TRBV6-2/TRBV6-3 CASSMGVGDTDTQYF TGTGCCAGCAGTATGGGGGTTGGAGACACAGATACGCAGTATTTT
. TRBJ2-3 . TRBV3-1/TRBV3-2 CASSQRGSDTQYF TGTGCCAGCAGCCAGAGAGGTTCGGATACGCAGTATTTT
. TRBJ1-4 . TRBV5-1 CASSVGGANEKLFF TGCGCCAGCAGTGTAGGGGGGGCTAATGAAAAACTGTTTTTT
. TRBJ1-5 . TRBV30 CAWSVPGRGFQHF TGTGCCTGGAGTGTACCTGGCAGGGGATTTCAGCATTTT
. TRBJ1-5 . TRBV27 CASSMNRWSSNQPQHF TGTGCCAGCAGTATGAACAGGTGGAGTAGCAATCAGCCCCAGCATTTT
. TRBJ2-1 TRBD2 TRBV6-5 CASSRGGYNEQFF TGTGCCAGCAGCCGGGGGGGGTACAATGAGCAGTTCTTC
. TRBJ1-1 . TRBV10-3 CATRGGVNTEAFF TGTGCCACCAGAGGGGGGGTGAACACTGAAGCTTTCTTT
. TRBJ2-1 . TRBV4-2 CASSQEAAPRFF TGTGCCAGCAGCCAAGAGGCAGCCCCCCGCTTCTTC
. TRBJ1-2 . TRBV2 CASSEGQGIGGYTF TGTGCCAGCAGTGAAGGCCAGGGTATAGGTGGCTACACCTTC
. TRBJ2-7 . TRBV27 CASSSQGFYEQYF TGTGCCAGCAGTTCACAAGGATTCTACGAGCAGTACTTC
. TRBJ2-3 TRBD1 TRBV7-6 CASSSGQGGADTQYF TGTGCCAGCAGCTCCGGACAGGGTGGCGCAGATACGCAGTATTTT
. TRBJ2-1 TRBD2 TRBV3-1/TRBV3-2 CASSQVSSGGYNEQFF TGTGCCAGCAGCCAAGTTTCTAGCGGGGGCTACAATGAGCAGTTCTTC
. TRBJ1-2 . TRBV6-2/TRBV6-3 CASSDSLTGPLAYGYTF TGTGCCAGCAGTGACTCACTAACTGGACCCCTGGCCTATGGCTACACCTTC
. TRBJ1-2 . TRBV30 CAWMTPGLPLDYGYTF TGTGCCTGGATGACACCGGGACTACCCTTGGACTATGGCTACACCTTC
. TRBJ2-7 TRBD1 TRBV15 CATSSWDRGVYEQYF TGTGCCACCAGCAGCTGGGACAGGGGAGTCTACGAGCAGTACTTC
. TRBJ2-7 . TRBV7-2 CASSFFGSYEQYF TGTGCCAGCAGCTTTTTTGGTTCCTACGAGCAGTACTTC
. TRBJ2-5 . TRBV4-1 CASSPPGTETQYF TGCGCCAGCAGCCCTCCGGGGACAGAGACCCAGTACTTC
. TRBJ2-2 . TRBV11-3 CASSLYPPSQATGELFF TGTGCCAGCAGCTTATATCCCCCCAGCCAGGCGACCGGGGAGCTGTTTTTT
. TRBJ2-5 TRBD2 TRBV7-9 CASSLDPSGGRGETQYF TGTGCCAGCAGCTTAGATCCTAGCGGGGGCCGGGGGGAGACCCAGTACTTC
few TRBJ1-1 . TRBV30 CAWTLMNTEAFF TGTGCCTGGACACTGATGAACACTGAAGCTTTCTTT
. TRBJ1-6 . TRBV25-1 CASSVLDRSSYNSPLHF TGTGCCAGCAGTGTGCTAGACAGGAGCTCCTATAATTCACCCCTCCACTTT
. TRBJ2-2 TRBD1 TRBV2 CASTRQGNTGELFF TGTGCCAGCACAAGACAGGGTAACACCGGGGAGCTGTTTTTT
. TRBJ2-1 . TRBV19 CASSPRGVEQFF TGTGCCAGTAGTCCCCGTGGGGTTGAGCAGTTCTTC
. TRBJ1-2 . TRBV29-1 CSVDRVVGYTF TGCAGCGTTGATCGCGTGGTTGGCTACACCTTC
. TRBJ1-2 . TRBV11-2 CASSLDLGYDYGYTF TGTGCCAGCAGCTTAGATTTAGGATATGACTATGGCTACACCTTC
. TRBJ1-1 . TRBV18 CATEGFDTEAFF TGTGCCACCGAGGGGTTCGACACTGAAGCTTTCTTT
. TRBJ2-5 . TRBV5-4 CASSRRPGFIQETQYF TGTGCCAGCAGCAGAAGACCGGGATTTATACAAGAGACCCAGTACTTC
. TRBJ1-5 . TRBV7-8 CAVTPGTSNQPQHF TGTGCCGTCACCCCCGGGACGAGCAATCAGCCCCAGCATTTT
few TRBJ2-1 . TRBV5-6 CASRPGQREQFF TGTGCCAGCAGACCCGGACAACGTGAGCAGTTCTTC